This T cell receptor beta chain emerged from a study of T cell changes during pregnancy in multiple sclerosis. Germline CDR1 reads SEHNR; CDR2 reads FQNEAQ (reference sequence). The CDR3 has 17 residues. The V segment lost 5 bases and the J segment 6 bases; nucleotides outside the gene matches: 10. The protocol was immunoSEQ multiplex PCR, while the TCRdb copy is restricted to in-frame clones and leaves out a portion. This table holds roughly 20,000 clones, 91% found once. The clonotype was recovered from a female donor with multiple sclerosis, enrolled in a pregnancy study. The sequencing used CD4+ T cells from peripheral blood mononuclear cells, collected in the third trimester of pregnancy. The chain has TRBV7-9 and TRBJ2-3, with 14 positions matching TRBD2. The CDR3 DNA sequence: TGTGCCAGCAGCGGTGAGACTAGCGGGGGGGCCTGGGATACGCAGTATTTT. This sequence encodes CASSGETSGGAWDTQYF.